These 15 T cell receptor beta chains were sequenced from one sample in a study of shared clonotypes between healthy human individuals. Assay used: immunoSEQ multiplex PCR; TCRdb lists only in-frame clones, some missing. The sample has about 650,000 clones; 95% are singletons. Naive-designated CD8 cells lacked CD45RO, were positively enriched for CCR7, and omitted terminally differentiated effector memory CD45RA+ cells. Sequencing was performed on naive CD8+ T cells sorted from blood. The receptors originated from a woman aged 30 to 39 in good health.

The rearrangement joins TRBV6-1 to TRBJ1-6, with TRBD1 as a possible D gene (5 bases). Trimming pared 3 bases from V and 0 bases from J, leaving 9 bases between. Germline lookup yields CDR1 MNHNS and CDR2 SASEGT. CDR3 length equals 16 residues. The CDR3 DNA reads TGTGCCAGCAGTGACTTGGGGCCCTCCTATAATTCACCCCTCCACTTT. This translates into CASSDLGPSYNSPLHF.

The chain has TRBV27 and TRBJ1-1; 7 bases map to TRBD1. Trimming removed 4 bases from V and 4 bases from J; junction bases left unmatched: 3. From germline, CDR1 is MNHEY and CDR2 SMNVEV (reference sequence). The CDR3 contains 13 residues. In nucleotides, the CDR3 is TGTGCCAGCAGTTCGACAGGGCGCACTGAAGCTTTCTTT. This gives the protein CASSSTGRTEAFF.

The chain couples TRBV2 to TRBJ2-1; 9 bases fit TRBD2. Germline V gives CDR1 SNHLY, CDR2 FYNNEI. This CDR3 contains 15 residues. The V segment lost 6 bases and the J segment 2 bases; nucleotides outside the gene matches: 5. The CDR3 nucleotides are TGTGCCAGCAGCGGTGCGGGAGGGGCCTACAATGAGCAGTTCTTC. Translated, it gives CASSGAGGAYNEQFF.

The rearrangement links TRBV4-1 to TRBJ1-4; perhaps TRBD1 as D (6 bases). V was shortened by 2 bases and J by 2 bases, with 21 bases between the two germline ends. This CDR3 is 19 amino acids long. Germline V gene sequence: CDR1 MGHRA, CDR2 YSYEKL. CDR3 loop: CASSQLVDSPYFTNEKLFF. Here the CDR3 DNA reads TGCGCCAGCAGCCAACTGGTGGACAGCCCGTACTTCACTAATGAAAAACTGTTTTTT.

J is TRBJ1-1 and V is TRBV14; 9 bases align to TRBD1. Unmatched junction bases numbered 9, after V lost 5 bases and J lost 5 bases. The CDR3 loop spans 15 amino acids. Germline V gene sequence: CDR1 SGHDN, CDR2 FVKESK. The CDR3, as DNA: TGTGCCAGCAGCTCGAGGGGACAGGGAAGAACTGAAGCTTTCTTT. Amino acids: CASSSRGQGRTEAFF.

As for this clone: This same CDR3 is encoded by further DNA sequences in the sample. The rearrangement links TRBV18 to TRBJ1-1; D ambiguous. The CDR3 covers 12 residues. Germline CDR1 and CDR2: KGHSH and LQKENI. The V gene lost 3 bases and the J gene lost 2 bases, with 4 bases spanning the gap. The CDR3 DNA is TGTGCCAGCTCACCTGGAAACACTGAAGCTTTCTTT. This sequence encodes CASSPGNTEAFF.

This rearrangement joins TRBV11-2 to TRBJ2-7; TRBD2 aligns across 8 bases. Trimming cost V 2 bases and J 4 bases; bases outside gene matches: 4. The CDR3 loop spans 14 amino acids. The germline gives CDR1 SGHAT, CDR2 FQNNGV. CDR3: CASSLSSSGYEQYF. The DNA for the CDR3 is TGTGCCAGCAGCTTATCGTCTAGCGGGTACGAGCAGTACTTC.

The CDR3 region has the DNA TGTGCCAGCAGTTTATCTATCGGACGGGATAATTCACCCCTCCACTTT. Its protein product is CASSLSIGRDNSPLHF. The chain combines TRBV28 with TRBJ1-6; D gene unclear. V was pared by 1 base and J by 5 bases, with 12 bases between. CDR3 length: 16 amino acids. Germline loops: CDR1 MDHEN, CDR2 SYDVKM.

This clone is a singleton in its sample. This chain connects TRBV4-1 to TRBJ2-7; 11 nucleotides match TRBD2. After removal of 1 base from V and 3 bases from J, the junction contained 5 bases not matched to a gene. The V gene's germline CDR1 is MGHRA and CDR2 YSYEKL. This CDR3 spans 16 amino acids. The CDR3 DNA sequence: TGCGCCAGCAGCCAAGGGGGGACTAGCGGCCTCTACGAGCAGTACTTC. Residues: CASSQGGTSGLYEQYF.

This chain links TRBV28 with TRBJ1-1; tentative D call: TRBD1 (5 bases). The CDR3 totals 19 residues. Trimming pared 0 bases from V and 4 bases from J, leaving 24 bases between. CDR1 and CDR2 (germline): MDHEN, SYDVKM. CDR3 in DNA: TGTGCCAGCAGTTTATGGCAAAGGACCACCCGAGGGGAGGCCACTGAAGCTTTCTTT. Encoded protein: CASSLWQRTTRGEATEAFF.

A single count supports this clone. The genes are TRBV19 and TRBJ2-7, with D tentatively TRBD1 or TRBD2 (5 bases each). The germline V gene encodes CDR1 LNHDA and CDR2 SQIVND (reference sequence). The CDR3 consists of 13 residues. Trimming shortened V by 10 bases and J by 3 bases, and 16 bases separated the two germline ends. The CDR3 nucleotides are TGTGCCACCGCGGGCAGGGTAAGCTACGAGCAGTACTTC. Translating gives CATAGRVSYEQYF.

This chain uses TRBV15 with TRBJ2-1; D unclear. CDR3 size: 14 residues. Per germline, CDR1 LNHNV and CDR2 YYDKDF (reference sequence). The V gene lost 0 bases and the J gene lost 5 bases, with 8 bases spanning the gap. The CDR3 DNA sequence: TGTGCCACCAGCAGAGATTTTACGCACAATGAGCAGTTCTTC. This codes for CATSRDFTHNEQFF.

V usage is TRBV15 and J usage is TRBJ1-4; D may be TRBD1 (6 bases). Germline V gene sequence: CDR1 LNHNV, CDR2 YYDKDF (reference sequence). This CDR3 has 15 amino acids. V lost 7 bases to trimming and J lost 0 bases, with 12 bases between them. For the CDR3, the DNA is TGTGCCACCAATACGGACAGAGCAACTAATGAAAAACTGTTTTTT. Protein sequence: CATNTDRATNEKLFF.

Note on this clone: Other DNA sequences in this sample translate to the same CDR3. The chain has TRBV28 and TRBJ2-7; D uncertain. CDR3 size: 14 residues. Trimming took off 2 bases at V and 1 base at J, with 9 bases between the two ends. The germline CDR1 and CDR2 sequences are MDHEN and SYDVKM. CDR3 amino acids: CASSLPRRSYEQYF. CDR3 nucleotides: TGTGCCAGCAGTTTACCCCGCAGGTCCTACGAGCAGTACTTC.

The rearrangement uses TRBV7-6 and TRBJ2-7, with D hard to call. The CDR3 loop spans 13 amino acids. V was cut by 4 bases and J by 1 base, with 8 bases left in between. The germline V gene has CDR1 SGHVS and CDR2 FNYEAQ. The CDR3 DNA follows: TGTGCCAGCAGCTCCGACCGGTCCTACGAGCAGTACTTC. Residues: CASSSDRSYEQYF.